The 6 T cell receptor beta chains listed next were all sequenced from one sample in a study of CD8 T cells in Susac syndrome. The authors reverse transcribed roughly 0.5 to 1 ug RNA with random hexamers. TCRdb processed the immunoSEQ multiplex PCR reads anew with MiXCR; each CDR3 protein has one entry. The sample lists 100,000 to 150,000 distinct CDR3 sequences; less than 95% were seen once. The source material was CD4+ T cells from PBMCs. These receptors all stem from a human donor in good health.

This chain connects TRBV12-3 or TRBV12-4 to TRBJ2-5; D is perhaps TRBD1 (6 bases). V was shortened by 6 bases and J by 5 bases, with 13 bases between the two germline ends. CDR3 length: 13 amino acids. The CDR3, as DNA: TGTGCCAGCAGCCAAACTACAGGGGAGACCCAGTACTTC. Its protein product is CASSQTTGETQYF.

The chain is built from TRBV2 and TRBJ1-1; D gene ambiguous. V lost 5 bases, J lost 2 bases, and 15 bases lay in between. The CDR3 is made up of 15 amino acids. Germline V gene sequence: CDR1 SNHLY, CDR2 FYNNEI. This chain's CDR3 is CASSREPQTNTEAFF. The DNA for the CDR3 is TGTGCCAGCAGTCGGGAGCCGCAGACAAACACTGAAGCTTTCTTT.

The chain uses TRBV5-1 and TRBJ1-1; D possibly corresponds to TRBD1 (6 bases). V gave up 1 base and J gave up 0 bases, with 10 bases separating them. The germline gives CDR1 SGHRS, CDR2 YFSETQ. This CDR3 comprises 15 residues. DNA for the CDR3: TGCGCCAGCAGCTTGAATGGACAGATGAACACTGAAGCTTTCTTT. Translating gives CASSLNGQMNTEAFF.

The genes are TRBV6-5 and TRBJ2-4; the match to TRBD2 covers 12 bases. The CDR3 is made up of 15 amino acids. After removal of 5 bases from V and 8 bases from J, the junction contained 7 bases not matched to a gene. Germline loops: CDR1 MNHEY, CDR2 SVGAGI. Here the CDR3 DNA reads TGTGCCAGCAGTCCCCTAGCGGGAGGGAGCGACATTCAGTACTTC. It codes for CASSPLAGGSDIQYF.

The CDR3 coding sequence is TGTGCCAGCTCGGACGAGAACACCGGGGAGCTGTTTTTT. Translation gives CASSDENTGELFF. This chain links TRBV18 with TRBJ2-2; D not resolved. V was shortened by 6 bases and J by 1 base, with 6 bases between the two germline ends. The CDR3 is 13 residues long. CDR1 is KGHSH and CDR2 is LQKENI in the germline V gene.

The V call is TRBV7-2, the J call TRBJ2-2; the match to TRBD2 covers 9 bases. Germline lookup yields CDR1 SGHTA and CDR2 FQGNSA. CDR3 length: 15 amino acids. Trimming at V came to 3 bases and at J to 2 bases, leaving 1 base not matched to a gene. The DNA for the CDR3 is TGTGCCAGCAGCTTTAGCGGGAGTAACACCGGGGAGCTGTTTTTT. Encoded protein: CASSFSGSNTGELFF. Based on the CDR3 plus reference TRBV7-2 and TRBJ2-2, the full variable domain is GAGVSQSPSNKVTEKGKDVELRCDPISGHTALYWYRQSLGQGLEFLIYFQGNSAPDKSGLPSDRFSAERTGGSVSTLTIQRTQQEDSAVYLCASSFSGSNTGELFFGEGSRLTVL.